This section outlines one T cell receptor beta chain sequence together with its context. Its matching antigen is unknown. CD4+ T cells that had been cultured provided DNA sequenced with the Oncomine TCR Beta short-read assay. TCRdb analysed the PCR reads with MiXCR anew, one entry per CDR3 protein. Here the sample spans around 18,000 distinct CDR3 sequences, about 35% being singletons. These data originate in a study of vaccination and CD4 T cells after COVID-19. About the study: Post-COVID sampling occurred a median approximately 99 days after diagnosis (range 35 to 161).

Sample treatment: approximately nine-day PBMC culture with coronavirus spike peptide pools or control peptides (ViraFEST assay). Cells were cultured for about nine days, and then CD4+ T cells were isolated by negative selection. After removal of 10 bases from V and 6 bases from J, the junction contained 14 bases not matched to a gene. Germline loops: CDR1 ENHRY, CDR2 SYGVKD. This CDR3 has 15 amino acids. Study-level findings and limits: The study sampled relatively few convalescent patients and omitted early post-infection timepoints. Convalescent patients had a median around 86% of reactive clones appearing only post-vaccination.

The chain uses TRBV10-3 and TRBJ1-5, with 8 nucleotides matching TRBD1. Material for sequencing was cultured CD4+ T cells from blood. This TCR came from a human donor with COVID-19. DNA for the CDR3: TGTGCCAGCCAGGCAGGGGGCTCAAATCTTCAGCCCCAGCATTTT. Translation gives CASQAGGSNLQPQHF.